This TCR beta chain was captured by sequencing in a study of cytomegalovirus exposure and HLA in healthy donors (TCRdb year 2017). General notes on the study: An earlier analysis of roughly 500 of the donors reported approximately 270 Gb of sequence data and 117 million unique TCR beta sequences from approximately 180 million T cells. Roughly 320 gigabases of sequencing data and 75 million to 85 million unique TCR sequences made up an early release that covered about 640 HLA-typed donors. Of the roughly 400 genotyped donors, approximately 82% fell in the genetic ancestry cluster associated with self-reported Caucasian donors. The study was designed to test whether signatures of past pathogen exposure could be identified by cataloging public T cell receptors. The T cell repertoires of about 700 subjects were profiled by immunosequencing and related to cytomegalovirus serostatus. Besides the first cohort of about 730 subjects, a separate validation cohort made up of over 100 different subjects was used. The study combined high-throughput TCR immunosequencing, statistical association of individual TCRs with disease status, and machine learning to predict cytomegalovirus infection status. In a later analysis, previously published TCR beta repertoires from about 640 donors were re-analyzed and high-resolution HLA genotyping was added so that TCR occurrence patterns could be studied. Rather than drawing on any new phenotypic data, the later analysis identified candidate immune exposures from TCR beta sequences and the way those sequences occurred across donors. An earlier analysis of more than 450 of the donors used high-throughput TCR beta sequencing to judge whether each TCR beta V gene segment behaved as functional or pseudogenic. Donor age, sex, ethnicity and CMV serostatus were compiled together with the repertoire data. A later genetic analysis used genome-wide SNP genotypes for about 65% of the 666 donors, treating that subset as a discovery cohort. All discovery cohort repertoires had been generated on a single sequencing platform. Both class I and class II loci were covered by HLA typing, at four-digit resolution. The number of donors typed differed by locus, with about 629-640 for A, B, C, DRB1 and DQB1, more than 500 for DQA1, 600 to 610 for DPA1, and around 450 for DPB1. Roughly 5 DR-DQ haplotypes were handled as single units for association and clustering, since linkage in the cohort was strong. Across approximately 400 genotyped donors of the cohort, an average of approximately 240,000 unique TCR beta nucleotide sequences per donor were sequenced, and 15% to 20% of those sequences were non-productive.

General findings and caveats noted by the study authors: HLA typing was unavailable for some donors at each locus, so association tests used only the typed subset. Presence/absence analyses assumed roughly uniform sequencing depth across donors, an assumption that may not hold. The cohort was sequenced for TCR beta chains only, and without alpha or paired-chain data the features that could be detected were limited. Compared with the approximately 670-donor mean, donors in an Asian-associated ancestry cluster had fewer N-insertions in productive TCRs, according to a later genetic analysis. Across donors, most TCR sequences were observed very rarely, whereas some public TCRs were present in many individuals. Broadly in line with IMGT annotations, most TCR beta V segments showed up in productive rearrangements about 87% or about 30% of the time in an earlier analysis of approximately 600 of the donors. The classifier was reported to diagnose cytomegalovirus status with high specificity and sensitivity in both the original cohort and the validation cohort. In a later analysis, 16,951 TCR beta sequences were associated with specific HLA alleles at a false discovery rate of 0.05. A further reported finding was that TCR beta sequences accurately predicted the HLA-A and HLA-B alleles for most subjects in the first cohort. A later analysis found that most CMV-associated TCR beta chains appeared HLA-restricted, with HLA associations seemingly driven largely by CMV exposure. For the cohort, immune exposure information was limited to CMV serostatus. The authors suggested that the approach could potentially be extended to other disease states and immunological phenotypes. Some IMGT-functional V segments, including TRBV6-2 and TRBV6-3, could not be distinguished by the 87-base-pair reads and were therefore excluded. A cluster of highly shared sequence variants was judged likely to be a technical artifact of the sequencing pipeline. Correlated functional status among segregating V segments might reflect linkage disequilibrium, but an unknown experimental factor could not be ruled out. A total of 150 to 200 TCR beta chains were listed by the study as associated with cytomegalovirus. The earlier analysis of some 560 of the donors excluded seventeen rarely observed V segments, including chromosome 9 orphons, because counts were too low. A later analysis reported that several top co-occurrence clusters appeared linked to parvovirus B19, influenza, CMV and Epstein-Barr virus. An association between a missense DCLRE1C variant and V-gene and J-gene trimming of TCR beta chains was found in a later genetic analysis and replicated in an independent cohort. A later analysis found that HLA-associated TCR beta chains were more clonally expanded and had lower generation probabilities than equally common non-associated chains. In a later analysis, TCR association rates were found to vary across HLA loci, with the most associated TCRs seen for DRB1 alleles and the fewest for HLA-C alleles. When HLA alleles, especially DR and DQ, strongly co-occurred, attributing TCR associations to individual alleles was difficult. Three of the identified cytomegalovirus-associated TCR beta chains were confirmed in vitro to be specific for cytomegalovirus antigens.

Receptor libraries were prepared by the immunoSEQ multiplex PCR assay. For the multiplex PCR, a mixture combining 60 forward primers for TCR Vbeta segments and 13 reverse primers for TCR Jbeta segments was used. A multiplex PCR assay on genomic DNA amplified the CDR3 region of rearranged TCR beta genes. The amplified TCR beta libraries were sequenced on the Illumina HiSeq System as 87-base-pair reads. Under the source paper's analysis protocol: In a later analysis, 80 million or so unique TCR beta chains were counted across the 650 to 700 repertoires, and around 10 million of these chains were shared by at least two donors. Raw reads were error-corrected and collapsed into unique sequences by a nearest-neighbor algorithm in which closely related sequences were merged to remove PCR and sequencing errors. Alignment of CDR3 sequences to IMGT reference sequences was used to assign V, D and J gene segments. For a sequence to be retained, a match of at least six nucleotides to both a V gene segment and a J gene segment was required. Rearrangements were called productive when the CDR3 lacked stop codons and stayed in frame with V and J; all others were non-productive. CDR3 was defined according to IMGT convention as the region running from the second conserved V-encoded cysteine to the conserved J-encoded phenylalanine. The earlier analysis of approximately 590 of the donors excluded any sequence lacking an unambiguous match to a single V gene segment. In an earlier analysis of 450 to 700 of the donors, V segments were called functional above 56.7% productive rearrangements and were called segregating when the between-donor standard deviation exceeded 5%. A statistical classification framework was built to diagnose cytomegalovirus status from the catalog of TCR beta chain sequences. In a later analysis, TCR nucleotide sequences were compared against IMGT/GENE-DB human TR gene sequences so that V and J genes could be assigned. A later analysis assigned CDR3 sequences and most-parsimonious VDJ recombination scenarios with the TCRdist pipeline. In a later analysis, each TCR beta chain was defined by its CDR3 amino acid sequence together with its V-gene family, and reads lacking a unique V-gene family were excluded. A later analysis removed several hundred highly shared, low-generation-probability nucleotide sequences to deal with suspected cross-contamination and a sequencing artifact. In a later analysis, a clonal expansion index was calculated for each public chain from normalized within-repertoire ranks of inferred template counts. Generation probabilities in a later analysis came from a VDJ recombination model fitted to out-of-frame rearrangements, and those results were checked against IGoR. In a later analysis, hypergeometric tests were used to score TCR-TCR, TCR-HLA and TCR-CMV co-occurrence, with a repertoire-size bias correction applied to TCR pairs. A later analysis estimated false discovery rates by permuting HLA or CMV assignments 20 times. A later analysis grouped co-occurring TCRs with DBSCAN, adding TCRdist sequence similarity when clustering within HLA-allele-positive subsets. Repertoires with fewer than 30,000 or more than 120,000 public chains, plus five repertoires with anomalous nucleotide sharing, were excluded from co-occurrence clustering. This immuneACCESS table, as held by TCRdb, lists in-frame sequences with V and J called but not all clones. Of the missing ones, under half trace to an unresolved V gene in checked studies; the others have no known cause. The V and J calls and clone size come from that table; D and trimming were worked out from the DNA. The sample includes 150,000 or so clones, with 84% observed a single time. Together, the top ten hold 1% of the sample.

A remark on this clone: What antigen it recognizes has not been identified. It has no much larger one-base neighbor in the sample; base qualities were not kept.

The CDR3 contains 14 residues, cysteine and phenylalanine counted. Of all the DNA, just the CDR3 is kept, 42 bases in frame from base 1. Reading the germline V gene gives CDR1 MNHEY and CDR2 SVGAGI. The cohort comprised 710 or so healthy bone marrow donors. At the time of sampling, every cohort member was nominally healthy, though immune exposures that went unrecorded were likely present. The donor tested CMV seronegative and was one of the 352 seronegative cohort members. A peripheral blood sample was provided by each donor, and peripheral blood mononuclear cells were used for TCR beta sequencing. Genomic DNA was extracted from the blood cell samples with the Qiagen DNeasy Blood Extraction Kit.

The chain is made from TRBV6-5 and TRBJ2-5; D gene: possibly TRBD1, on 5 matching bases. The end of the DNA aligns better with TRBJ2-7, so the J call may be wrong. The clonotype comes from a man aged 25 to 40 in good health and CMV-seronegative. The sequenced sample was PBMCs. The DNA sequence is as follows: TGTGCCAGCGCAAAGACAGCTATCTACGACGAGCAGTACTTC. This sequence encodes CASAKTAIYDEQYF.